This T cell receptor beta chain was profiled in a study of Ad26.COV2.S vaccination and SARS-CoV-2 variants. Looking at the study overall: Donor was assigned to the Ad26.COV2.S arm of trial COV1001. Participants got Ad26.COV2.S intramuscularly, once or twice 56 days apart.

The V end was cut by 2 bases, the J end by 5 bases, with 9 bases between. The CDR3 has 12 residues. The germline gives CDR1 GTSNPN, CDR2 SVGIG (reference sequence). Treatment of the sample: around 19 received Ad26.COV2.S at low or high dose, single or two shots; 5 received placebo; per-sample allocation not given. Vaccine and placebo recipients were sampled on day 63 after the first injection. This clone was counted once. Antigen specificity is unknown. TCRdb's copy holds only in-frame clones and misses some; the assay was immunoSEQ multiplex PCR. The table lists 380,000 or so clones, around 88% of them singletons. Notes on the study in general: People who got the vaccine or the placebo had similar non-spike TCR breadth. Substantial breadth in spike-specific CD8+ and CD4+ T cell responses was reportedly seen after vaccination.

This chain uses TRBV30 with TRBJ2-5; D assignment may be TRBD1 or TRBD2 (5 bases each). This TCR came from a person aged 18-65 years who received the Ad26.COV2.S COVID-19 vaccine or a placebo. The starting material was peripheral blood, obtained in a trial of Ad26.COV2.S vaccine versus placebo. DNA for the CDR3: TGTGCCTGGAGTCCTTGGGGGGAGACCCAGTACTTC. Encoded protein: CAWSPWGETQYF.